This TCR beta chain emerged from a study of CD8+CD57+ T cells in acquired aplastic anemia. Turning to the study itself: DNA recovered from sorted CD4+ and CD8+ cells had a mean of roughly 3 ug. Overall study findings and caveats: Levels of CD8+ Simpson's diversity were not significantly distinct in patients versus controls.

TCR beta VDJ and CDR3 were profiled, and genomic DNA was the template. TCRdb passed the reads through MiXCR, listing each CDR3 protein once. The sample lists 150,000 to 200,000 distinct CDR3 sequences, around 48% occurring once. For sequencing, patients were chosen who had shown expansion of CD8+CD57+ cells by flow cytometry. This CDR3 has 16 residues. The V and J ends lost 5 bases and 4 bases respectively, with 20 bases between them. The germline V gene encodes CDR1 MGHRA and CDR2 YSYEKL. This clonotype was seen ten or more times. Its antigen is undetermined. The sequenced sample was sorted CD4+, CD8+, or CD8+CD57+ T cells (not recorded which) from PBMCs. The chain employs TRBV4-1 and TRBJ1-2; no clear D. The clonotype comes from a human donor with aplastic anemia. For the CDR3, the DNA is TGCGCCAGCAGCGTTGGAAAGCCGAGTACAACCTATGGCTACACCTTC. It translates to CASSVGKPSTTYGYTF.